The next 9 T cell receptor beta chains were all read from a single sample in a study of shared clonotypes between healthy human individuals. Only in-frame clones appear in the TCRdb table, and some are missing; sequencing was by immunoSEQ multiplex PCR. This table has over a million clones, around 74% appearing once. Sequencing was carried out using memory CD4+ T cells sorted from blood. Subset here: CD45RA-negative fraction. The receptors shown here come from a man aged 18 to 30 in good health.

The chain joins TRBV11-3 to TRBJ2-2; D remains unclear. CDR1 and CDR2 from the germline V gene are SGHNT and YENEEA. CDR3 size: 15 residues. Trimming stripped 1 base from V and 4 bases from J, with 10 bases between. CDR3 sequence (DNA): TGTGCCAGCAGCTTAGCGCAGTCGGGCACCGGGGAGCTGTTTTTT. Amino acids: CASSLAQSGTGELFF.

Comment on this clone: The same CDR3 also results from other DNA sequences found in this sample. The chain joins TRBV27 to TRBJ1-2, with 7 bases matching TRBD1. Germline CDR1 is MNHEY and CDR2 is SMNVEV (reference sequence). The CDR3 extends over 14 amino acids. After removal of 2 bases from V and 5 bases from J, the junction contained 5 bases not matched to a gene. The CDR3 DNA reads as TGTGCCAGCAGTTTAAGACAGGGACCTTATGGCTACACCTTC. It is translated as CASSLRQGPYGYTF.

The chain uses TRBV7-2 and TRBJ2-3; D uncertain. The CDR3 contains 15 residues. Trimming cost V 6 bases and J 1 base, with 14 bases left between them. CDR1 and CDR2 from the germline V gene are SGHTA and FQGNSA. CDR3 loop: CASRPPGSRTDTQYF. In DNA form, the CDR3 reads TGTGCCAGCAGGCCCCCAGGTTCCCGCACAGATACGCAGTATTTT.

As concerns this clone: One end of the junction does not line up with germline, which may come from a read error. The chain carries TRBV7-4 and TRBJ2-6; D ambiguous. The CDR3 is made up of 18 amino acids. Germline lookup yields CDR1 SGHVT and CDR2 SQSDAQ. Here the CDR3 DNA reads TGTGCCAGCAGCGTGAATCGCAGCTCACAAAGTCGGGCCAACGTCCTGACTTTT. Amino acids: CASSVNRSSQSRANVLTF.

The chain employs TRBV11-3 and TRBJ2-7; the D gene could be TRBD1 or TRBD2 (5 bases each). Germline values: CDR1 SGHNT, CDR2 YENEEA. Trimming removed 5 bases at V and 6 bases at J, with 29 bases between. CDR3 length: 18 amino acids. CDR3 protein: CASSARDQPYVSVGEQYF. The CDR3, as DNA: TGTGCCAGCAGCGCCCGGGACCAACCTTACGTATCTGTAGGCGAGCAGTACTTC. The variable domain in full, completed from reference TRBV11-3 and TRBJ2-7, reads EAGVVQSPRYKIIEKKQPVAFWCNPISGHNTLYWYLQNLGQGPELLIRYENEEAVDDSQLPKDRFSAERLKGVDSTLKIQPAELGDSAVYLCASSARDQPYVSVGEQYFGPGTRLTVT.

This chain connects TRBV10-3 to TRBJ2-6, with D maybe TRBD1 (6 bases). V was shortened by 6 bases and J by 0 bases, with 12 bases between the two germline ends. The CDR3 is 16 residues long. CDR1 ENHRY and CDR2 SYGVKD come from the germline V gene. The CDR3 here is CAISSTGLSGANVLTF. CDR3 nucleotide sequence: TGTGCCATCAGCTCGACAGGCCTCTCTGGGGCCAACGTCCTGACTTTC.

With regard to this clone: This may be a read error, as it is one base from a much larger clone. Additional DNA sequences in this sample encode the identical CDR3. The chain joins TRBV4-3 to TRBJ1-5; no definite D call. The CDR3 extends over 13 amino acids. Germline CDR1 is LGHNA and CDR2 is YSLEER. V dropped 0 bases and J dropped 4 bases, with 4 bases sitting between them. The CDR3 DNA reads as TGCGCCAGCAGCCAAGACAGGAATCAGCCCCAGCATTTT. It is translated as CASSQDRNQPQHF.

The gene calls are TRBV18 and TRBJ2-1; possibly TRBD2 for D (5 bases). CDR1 is KGHSH and CDR2 is LQKENI in the germline V gene. V lost 3 bases and J 3 bases, leaving 12 bases between the germline ends. The CDR3 is 15 residues long. CDR3 in DNA: TGTGCCAGCTCACCCTCGTACGGGAACTACAATGAGCAGTTCTTC. It specifies CASSPSYGNYNEQFF.

This clone was seen a single time. This chain links TRBV28 with TRBJ2-7; D remains unclear. This CDR3 spans 12 amino acids. V lost 8 bases and J lost 1, with 9 bases in between. Per the germline V gene, CDR1 is MDHEN and CDR2 is SYDVKM. The chain's CDR3 is CASSVGSYEQYF. The CDR3, as DNA: TGTGCCAGCTCCGTGGGATCCTACGAGCAGTACTTC.